A selection of T cell receptor beta chains follows, all from one sample in a study of monozygotic twins with inflammatory bowel disease. TCRdb processed the 5' RACE reads again and assigns one entry to each CDR3 protein, with no DNA. Its clone listing holds a few hundred thousand distinct CDR3 sequences. The specimen was blood. Receptors were obtained from a human donor with ulcerative colitis or Crohn's disease, or a healthy co-twin of an affected twin (not recorded which). The CDR3 runs from the conserved cysteine through the conserved F or W.

j_call cdr3_length v_call cdr3_aa
TRBJ2-7 17 TRBV12-2 CASPPPLAGERSYEQYF
TRBJ2-5 11 TRBV2 CASSETPSQYF
TRBJ2-1 13 TRBV4-2 CASSQTGGNEQFF
TRBJ2-3 16 TRBV20-1 CSARTPGGSYTDTQYF
TRBJ2-7 14 TRBV28 CASSLSENSYEQYF
TRBJ2-1 14 TRBV20-1 CSARDLEGGDEQFF
TRBJ2-1 15 TRBV7-9 CASSLPSGTSMTQFF
TRBJ1-2 15 TRBV28 CASSSPGRSGAGYTF
TRBJ2-1 15 TRBV7-9 CASSLPGQGINEQFF
TRBJ1-5 15 TRBV6-1 CASSTRGGEGQPQHF
TRBJ2-7 16 TRBV3-1 CASSQDPVYRFYEQYF
TRBJ1-2 15 TRBV6-5 CASSYTRQGAYGYTF
TRBJ1-2 14 TRBV18 CASSPGTAVRGYTF
TRBJ2-3 15 TRBV5-1 CASSAGGHFTDTQYF
TRBJ1-3 16 TRBV9 CASSVDGGSAGNTIYF
TRBJ2-3 12 TRBV12-3/TRBV12-4 CALGDYPDTQYF
TRBJ2-2 15 TRBV11-2 CASSLSGRNTGELFF
TRBJ2-2 19 TRBV12-3/TRBV12-4 CASSFPRISGRANTGELFF
TRBJ2-1 20 TRBV30 CAWSVRGATGTSGTYNEQFF
TRBJ1-4 16 TRBV20-1 CSARGLTQGTNEKLFF
TRBJ1-2 15 TRBV5-1 CASSPDGTANYGYTF
TRBJ1-1 13 TRBV28 CASSIYRIPEAFF
TRBJ2-1 16 TRBV5-4 CASSLKGRVPYNEQFF
TRBJ2-5 18 TRBV5-5 CASSLYPTGTSGGETQYF
TRBJ1-5 15 TRBV15 CATSRGGPPGQPQHF
TRBJ2-3 14 TRBV23-1 CASSHPDRSDTQYF
TRBJ2-1 18 TRBV4-3 CASSQEASGYRSYNEQFF
TRBJ1-5 15 TRBV5-8 CASSLVVTSNQPQHF
TRBJ2-5 14 TRBV18 CASSPRTGPETQYF
TRBJ2-1 13 TRBV5-5 CASSLVPGNEQFF
TRBJ2-3 18 TRBV20-1 CSARVMLAGGLFTDTQYF
TRBJ1-2 14 TRBV3-1 CASSPHRALYGYTF
TRBJ2-7 13 TRBV25-1 CASSRPTGDEQYF
TRBJ2-2 15 TRBV18 CASPKGLAATGELFF
TRBJ2-3 15 TRBV20-1 CSARDGEGGPDTQYF
TRBJ1-3 14 TRBV7-2 CASSRRQPGNTIYF
TRBJ1-5 17 TRBV7-8 CASSLAPGQGNNQPQHF
TRBJ1-6 14 TRBV5-1 CASSLGPKGSPLHF
TRBJ1-4 13 TRBV7-9 CAAERGSGEKLFF
TRBJ2-2 15 TRBV30 CAWKLVGGPTGELFF
TRBJ2-5 14 TRBV7-7 CASSFGFLGGTQYF
TRBJ2-3 18 TRBV2 CASSERFLGGLDPDTQYF